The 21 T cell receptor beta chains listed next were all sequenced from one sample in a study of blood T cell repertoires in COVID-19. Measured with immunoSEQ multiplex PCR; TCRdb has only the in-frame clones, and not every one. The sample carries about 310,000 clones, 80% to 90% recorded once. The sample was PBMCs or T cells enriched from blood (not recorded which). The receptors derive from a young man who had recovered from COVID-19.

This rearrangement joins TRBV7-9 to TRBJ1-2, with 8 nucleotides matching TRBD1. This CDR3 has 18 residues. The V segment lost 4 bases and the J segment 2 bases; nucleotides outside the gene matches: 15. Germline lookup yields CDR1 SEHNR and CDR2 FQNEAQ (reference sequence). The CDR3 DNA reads TGTGCCAGCAGCTGGGACTTGACAGGGGCCTATACCAACTATGGCTACACCTTC. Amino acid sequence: CASSWDLTGAYTNYGYTF.

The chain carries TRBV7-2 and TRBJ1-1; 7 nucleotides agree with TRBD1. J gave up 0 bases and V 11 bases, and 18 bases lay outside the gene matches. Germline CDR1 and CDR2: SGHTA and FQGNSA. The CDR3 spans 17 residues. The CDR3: CAVTIRRDSLMNTEAFF. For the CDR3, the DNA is TGTGCCGTGACAATCCGCCGGGACAGCCTCATGAACACTGAAGCTTTCTTT.

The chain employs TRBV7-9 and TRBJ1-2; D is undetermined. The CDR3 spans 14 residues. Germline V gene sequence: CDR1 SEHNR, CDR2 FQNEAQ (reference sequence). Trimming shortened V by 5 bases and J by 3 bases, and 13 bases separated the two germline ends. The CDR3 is CASSPRAGDYGYTF. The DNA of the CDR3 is TGTGCCAGCAGCCCCCGGGCCGGGGACTATGGCTACACCTTC.

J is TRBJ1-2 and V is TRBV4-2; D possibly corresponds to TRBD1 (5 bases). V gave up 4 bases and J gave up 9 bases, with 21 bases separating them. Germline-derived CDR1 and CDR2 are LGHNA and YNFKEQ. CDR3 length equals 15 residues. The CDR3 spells CASSPRAGGGASYTF. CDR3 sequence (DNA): TGTGCCAGCAGCCCGAGGGCCGGGGGGGGAGCCAGCTACACCTTC.

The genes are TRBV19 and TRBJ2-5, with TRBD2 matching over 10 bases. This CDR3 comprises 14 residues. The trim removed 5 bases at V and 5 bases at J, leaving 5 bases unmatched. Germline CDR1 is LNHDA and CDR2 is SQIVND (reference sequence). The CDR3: CASSLSGGAETQYF. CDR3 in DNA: TGTGCCAGTAGTTTAAGCGGGGGGGCTGAGACCCAGTACTTC.

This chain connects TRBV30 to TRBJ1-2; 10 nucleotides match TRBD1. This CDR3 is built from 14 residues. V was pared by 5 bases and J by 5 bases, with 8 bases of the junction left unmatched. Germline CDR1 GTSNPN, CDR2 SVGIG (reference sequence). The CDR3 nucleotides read TGTGCCTGGGAGACAGGGGGCGTTCTTTATGGCTACACCTTC. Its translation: CAWETGGVLYGYTF.

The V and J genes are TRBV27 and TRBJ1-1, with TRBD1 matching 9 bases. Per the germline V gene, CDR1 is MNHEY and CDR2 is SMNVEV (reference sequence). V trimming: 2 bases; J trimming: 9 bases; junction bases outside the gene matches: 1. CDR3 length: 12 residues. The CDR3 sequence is CASSLGTGKAFF. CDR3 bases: TGTGCCAGCAGTTTAGGGACAGGGAAAGCTTTCTTT.

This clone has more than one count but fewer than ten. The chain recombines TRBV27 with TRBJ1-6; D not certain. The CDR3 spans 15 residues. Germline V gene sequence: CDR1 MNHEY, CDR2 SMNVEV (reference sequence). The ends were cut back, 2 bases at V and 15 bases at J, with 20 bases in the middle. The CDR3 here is CASSLRSGMGGILHF. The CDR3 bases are TGTGCCAGCAGTTTAAGGTCTGGGATGGGAGGGATCCTCCACTTT.

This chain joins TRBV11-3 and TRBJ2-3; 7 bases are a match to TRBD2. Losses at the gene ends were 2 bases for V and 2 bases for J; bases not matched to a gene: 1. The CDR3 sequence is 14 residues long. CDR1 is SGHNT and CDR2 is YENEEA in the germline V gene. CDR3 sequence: CASSLRGDTDTQYF. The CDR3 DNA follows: TGTGCCAGCAGCTTACGGGGGGACACAGATACGCAGTATTTT.

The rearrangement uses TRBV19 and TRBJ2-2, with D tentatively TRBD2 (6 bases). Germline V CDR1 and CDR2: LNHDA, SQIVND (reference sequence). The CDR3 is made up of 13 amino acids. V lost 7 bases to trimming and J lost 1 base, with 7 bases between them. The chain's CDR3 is CASNSGNTGELFF. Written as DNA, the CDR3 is TGTGCCAGTAATAGCGGGAACACCGGGGAGCTGTTTTTT.

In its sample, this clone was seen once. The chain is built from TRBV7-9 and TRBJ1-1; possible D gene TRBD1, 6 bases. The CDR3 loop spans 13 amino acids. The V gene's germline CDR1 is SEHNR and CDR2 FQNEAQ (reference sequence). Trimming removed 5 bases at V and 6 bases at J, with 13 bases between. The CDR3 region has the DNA TGTGCCAGCAGCCCGCGGGGGCTGGCTGAAGCTTTCTTT. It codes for CASSPRGLAEAFF.

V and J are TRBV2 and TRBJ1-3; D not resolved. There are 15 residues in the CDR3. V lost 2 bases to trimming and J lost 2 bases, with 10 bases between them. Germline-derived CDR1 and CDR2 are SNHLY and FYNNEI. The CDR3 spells CASSESEGTGNTIYF. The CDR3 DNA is TGTGCCAGCAGTGAATCGGAGGGCACTGGAAACACCATATATTTT.

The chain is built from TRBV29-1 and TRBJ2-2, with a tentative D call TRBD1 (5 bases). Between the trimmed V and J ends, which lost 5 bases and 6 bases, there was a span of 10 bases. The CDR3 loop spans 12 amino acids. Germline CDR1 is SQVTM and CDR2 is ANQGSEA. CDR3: CSVNRGAGELFF. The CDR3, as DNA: TGCAGCGTTAATAGGGGCGCCGGGGAGCTGTTTTTT.

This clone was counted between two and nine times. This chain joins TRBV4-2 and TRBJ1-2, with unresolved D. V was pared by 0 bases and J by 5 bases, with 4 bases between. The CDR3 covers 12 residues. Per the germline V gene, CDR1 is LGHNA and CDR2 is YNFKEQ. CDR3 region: CASSQDGYGYTF. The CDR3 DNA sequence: TGTGCCAGCAGCCAAGACGGGTATGGCTACACCTTC.

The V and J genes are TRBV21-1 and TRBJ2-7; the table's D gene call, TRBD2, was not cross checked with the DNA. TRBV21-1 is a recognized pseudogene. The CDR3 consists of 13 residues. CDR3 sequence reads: CASSLGGFYEQYF. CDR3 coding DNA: TGTGCCAGCAGTCTAGGTGGATTCTACGAGCAGTACTTC.

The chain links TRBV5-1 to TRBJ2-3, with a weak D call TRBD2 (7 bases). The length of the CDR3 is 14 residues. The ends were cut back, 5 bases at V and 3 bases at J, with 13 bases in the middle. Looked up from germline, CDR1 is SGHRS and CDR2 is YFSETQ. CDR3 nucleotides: TGCGCCAGCAGAGTGGGGGGGCGGACAGATACGCAGTATTTT. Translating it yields CASRVGGRTDTQYF.

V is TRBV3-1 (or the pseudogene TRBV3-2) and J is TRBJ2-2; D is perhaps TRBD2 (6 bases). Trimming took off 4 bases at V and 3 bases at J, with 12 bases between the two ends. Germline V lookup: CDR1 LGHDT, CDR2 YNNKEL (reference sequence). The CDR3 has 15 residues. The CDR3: CASSRRDSYTGELFF. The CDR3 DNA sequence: TGTGCCAGCAGCCGGAGGGACTCTTACACCGGGGAGCTGTTTTTT.

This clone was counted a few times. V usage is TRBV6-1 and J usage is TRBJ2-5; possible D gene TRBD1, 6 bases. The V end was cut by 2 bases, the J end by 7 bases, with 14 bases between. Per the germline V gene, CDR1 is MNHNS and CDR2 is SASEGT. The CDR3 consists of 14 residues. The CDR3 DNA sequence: TGTGCCAGCAGTGAACCCACAGGGTTCGGGACCCAGTACTTC. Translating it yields CASSEPTGFGTQYF.

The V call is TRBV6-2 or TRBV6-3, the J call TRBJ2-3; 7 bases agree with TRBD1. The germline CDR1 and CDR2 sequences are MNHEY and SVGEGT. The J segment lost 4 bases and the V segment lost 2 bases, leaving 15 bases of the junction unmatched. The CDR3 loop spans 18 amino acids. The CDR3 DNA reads TGTGCCAGCAGTTACAACACAGCCGTCACAGGGGCAGCAGATACGCAGTATTTT. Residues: CASSYNTAVTGAADTQYF.

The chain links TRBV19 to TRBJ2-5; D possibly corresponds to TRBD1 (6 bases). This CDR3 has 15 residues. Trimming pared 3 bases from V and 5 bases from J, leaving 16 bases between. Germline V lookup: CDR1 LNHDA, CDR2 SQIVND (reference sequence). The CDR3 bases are TGTGCCAGTAGTATGGGGACAACGCTCGGGGAGACCCAGTACTTC. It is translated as CASSMGTTLGETQYF.

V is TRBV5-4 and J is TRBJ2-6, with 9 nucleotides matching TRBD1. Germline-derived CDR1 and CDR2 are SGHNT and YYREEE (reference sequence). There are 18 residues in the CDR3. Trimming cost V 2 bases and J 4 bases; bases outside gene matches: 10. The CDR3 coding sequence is TGTGCCAGCAGCTTTCAACAGGGGGCGGTAAGAGGGGCCAACGTCCTGACTTTC. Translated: CASSFQQGAVRGANVLTF.